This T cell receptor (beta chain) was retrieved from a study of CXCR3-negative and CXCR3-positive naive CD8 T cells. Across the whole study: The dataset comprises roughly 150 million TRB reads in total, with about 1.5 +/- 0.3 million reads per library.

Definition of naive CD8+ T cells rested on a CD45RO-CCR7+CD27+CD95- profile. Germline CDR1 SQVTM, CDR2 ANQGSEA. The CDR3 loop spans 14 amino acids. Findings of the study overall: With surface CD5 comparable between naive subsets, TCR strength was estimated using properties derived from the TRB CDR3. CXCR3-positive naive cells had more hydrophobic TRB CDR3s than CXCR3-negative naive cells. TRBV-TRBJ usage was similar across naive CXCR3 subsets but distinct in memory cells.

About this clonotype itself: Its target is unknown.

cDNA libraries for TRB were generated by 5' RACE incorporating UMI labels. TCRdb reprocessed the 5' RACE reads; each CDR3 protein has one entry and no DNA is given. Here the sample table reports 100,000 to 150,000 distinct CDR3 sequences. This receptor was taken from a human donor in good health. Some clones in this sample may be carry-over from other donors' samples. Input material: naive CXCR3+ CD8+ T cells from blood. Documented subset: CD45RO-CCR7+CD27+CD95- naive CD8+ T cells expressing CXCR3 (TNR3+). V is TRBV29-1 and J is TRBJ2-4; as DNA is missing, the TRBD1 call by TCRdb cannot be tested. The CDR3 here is CSVVGGGTKNIQYF.